The clone carrying this TCR beta chain was found a few times. The antigen is not known. This entry belongs to a study of T-cell reconstitution after alpha-beta-depleted transplantation in children. Study-level results: Alpha-beta T cells about two months after transplant reportedly derived from several hundred expanded graft clones.

The TCRbeta library was prepared with unique molecular identifiers. Each CDR3 protein is one row after TCRdb ran MiXCR on the PCR reads. The table records fewer than 450,000 distinct CDR3 sequences, around 16% of them present only once. Looked up from germline, CDR1 is SGHRS and CDR2 is YFSETQ. CDR3 length equals 14 residues. V lost 1 base to trimming and J lost 5 bases, with 12 bases between them. Sequencing used PBMCs, mostly from graft donor cells, obtained 360 days after TCRalphabeta/CD19-depleted stem cell transplant. The chain uses TRBV5-1 and TRBJ1-1, with D possibly matching TRBD1 (5 bases). This TCR came from a male patient aged 2-15 years who had a stem cell transplant for acute lymphoblastic leukemia, so the T cells may come from the graft donor. The CDR3 here is CASSLRQGGTEAFF. CDR3 DNA sequence: TGCGCCAGCAGCTTGAGGCAGGGTGGGACTGAAGCTTTCTTT.